This T cell receptor (beta chain) was recorded in a study of chronic HIV infection and antiretroviral therapy (dated by TCRdb to between 2015 and 2016). In its sample, this clonotype was seen a few times. Its antigen remains unidentified. Base qualities are not recorded, but no much larger clone differs from it by a single base. The receptor library was made with 5' RACE. The listed sequencing device is Illumina MiSeq. TCRdb handled the public reads itself, with Q25 trimming in fastp and clone calling in MiXCR, and kept productive beta chains. Rows are combined by CDR3 protein, so each entry shows the most common genes and DNA. The sample table holds about 48,000 distinct CDR3 sequences, of which 15% to 20% were seen once. Over 2.5% of the sample is held by the ten biggest clonotypes. According to the germline V gene, CDR1 reads SGHVS and CDR2 reads FQNEAQ. The CDR3 has 14 amino acids, counting the end cysteine and phenylalanine. Left in the record is the CDR3 DNA by itself, 42 bases read in frame from the first base. Relative to germline, V is 5 bases shorter and J is 6 bases shorter, with 17 bases between their ends.

Rearrangement joined TRBV7-8 to TRBJ2-7, with the D call perhaps TRBD1 or TRBD2, as 5 bases match in each case. The specimen was peripheral blood. The TCR sequence derives from an adult who had HIV and had not received antiretroviral therapy, or was an uninfected healthy control (not recorded which). The CDR3 region: CASSTIVGAGEQYF. DNA sequence: TGTGCCAGCAGCACAATCGTTGGGGCGGGCGAGCAGTACTTC.